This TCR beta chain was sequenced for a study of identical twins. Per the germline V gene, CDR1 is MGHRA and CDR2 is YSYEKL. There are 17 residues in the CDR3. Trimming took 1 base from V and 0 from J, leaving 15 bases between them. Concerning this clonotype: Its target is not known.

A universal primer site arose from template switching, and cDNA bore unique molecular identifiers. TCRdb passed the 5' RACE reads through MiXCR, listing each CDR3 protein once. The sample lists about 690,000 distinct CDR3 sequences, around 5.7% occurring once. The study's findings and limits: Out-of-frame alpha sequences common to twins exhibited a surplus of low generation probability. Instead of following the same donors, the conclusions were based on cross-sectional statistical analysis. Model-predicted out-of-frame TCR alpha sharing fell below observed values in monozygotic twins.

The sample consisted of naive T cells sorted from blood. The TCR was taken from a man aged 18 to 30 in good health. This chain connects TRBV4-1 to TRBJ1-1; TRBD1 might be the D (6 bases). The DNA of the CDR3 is TGCGCCAGCAGCCAAGTGGCTAACAGGGAGTTGAACACTGAAGCTTTCTTT. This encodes CASSQVANRELNTEAFF.